This TCR beta chain derives from a study of CD8 T cells in Susac syndrome. J was trimmed by 4 bases and V by 3 bases; bases with no gene match: 11. Germline-derived CDR1 and CDR2 are KGHDR and SFDVKD. CDR3 length equals 17 residues. With random hexamers, 0.5 to 1 ug RNA was reverse transcribed. Each CDR3 protein is one row after TCRdb ran MiXCR on the immunoSEQ multiplex PCR reads. The table includes roughly 150,000 distinct CDR3 sequences, 85% to 95% detected once. The clonotype was recovered from a human donor with Susac syndrome. Sequencing was performed on CD4+ T cells from PBMCs. The rearrangement uses TRBV24-1 and TRBJ2-5; the match to TRBD1 covers 9 bases. In nucleotides, the CDR3 is TGTGCCACCAGTGATGGGAAGGGACAGGGTGCGGGAGAGACCCAGTACTTC. This sequence encodes CATSDGKGQGAGETQYF.